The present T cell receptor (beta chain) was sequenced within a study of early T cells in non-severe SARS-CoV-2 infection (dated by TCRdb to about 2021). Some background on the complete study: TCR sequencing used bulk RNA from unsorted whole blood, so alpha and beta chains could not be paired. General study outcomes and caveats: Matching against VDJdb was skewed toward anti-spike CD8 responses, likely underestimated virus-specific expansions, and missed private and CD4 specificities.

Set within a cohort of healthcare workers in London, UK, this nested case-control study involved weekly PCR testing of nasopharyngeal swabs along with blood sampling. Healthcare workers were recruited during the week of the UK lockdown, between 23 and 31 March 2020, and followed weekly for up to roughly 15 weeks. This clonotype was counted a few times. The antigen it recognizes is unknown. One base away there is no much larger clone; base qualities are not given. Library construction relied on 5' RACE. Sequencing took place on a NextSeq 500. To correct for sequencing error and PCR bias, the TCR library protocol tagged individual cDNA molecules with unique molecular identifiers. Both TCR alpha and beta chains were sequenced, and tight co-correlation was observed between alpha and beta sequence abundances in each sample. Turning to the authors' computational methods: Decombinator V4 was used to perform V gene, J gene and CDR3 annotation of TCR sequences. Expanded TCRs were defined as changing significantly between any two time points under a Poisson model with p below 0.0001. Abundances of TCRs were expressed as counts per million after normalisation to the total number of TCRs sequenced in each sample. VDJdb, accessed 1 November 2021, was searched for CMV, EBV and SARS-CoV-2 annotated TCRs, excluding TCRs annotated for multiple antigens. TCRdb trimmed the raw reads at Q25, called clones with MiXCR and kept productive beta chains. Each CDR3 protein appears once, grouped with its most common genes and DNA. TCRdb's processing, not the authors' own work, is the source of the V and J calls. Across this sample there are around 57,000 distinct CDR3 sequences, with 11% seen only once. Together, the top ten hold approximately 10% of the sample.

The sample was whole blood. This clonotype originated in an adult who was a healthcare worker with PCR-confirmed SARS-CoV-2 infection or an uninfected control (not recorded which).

The DNA sequence is TGCAGCGTCCTTAATCAAGCAGATACGCAGTATTTT. Its protein product is CSVLNQADTQYF. This receptor chain uses TRBV29-1 and TRBJ2-3; the D gene remains uncertain. From the cysteine through the phenylalanine, the CDR3 covers 12 amino acids. Only the CDR3 DNA is retained, 36 bases long and in frame from the first base. Sequences SQVTM (CDR1) and ANQGSEA (CDR2) are obtained from the germline V gene. Between the V and J ends, shortened by 6 bases and 4 bases respectively, the junction contains 11 bases.